This paragraph covers one T cell receptor beta chain sequence. It has no known antigen specificity. Base qualities are not provided; no much larger clone lies one nucleotide away. This record belongs to a study of early T cells in non-severe SARS-CoV-2 infection (dated by TCRdb to 2020 to 2022). Regarding the complete study: Bulk RNA from unsorted whole blood was used for TCR sequencing, so alpha and beta chains could not be paired.

Library preparation used 5' RACE. Sequencing took place on a NextSeq 500. The TCR library protocol attached unique molecular identifiers to individual cDNA molecules to correct for sequencing error and PCR bias. Sequencing covered both TCR alpha and beta chains, and within each sample the abundances of alpha and beta sequences were tightly co-correlated. The study's own analysis went as follows. Decombinator V4 was used to perform V gene, J gene and CDR3 annotation of TCR sequences. Expanded TCRs were defined as changing significantly between any two time points under a Poisson model with p below 0.0001. TCR abundances were normalised to the total number of TCRs sequenced per sample and were expressed as counts per million. MAIT TCRs were defined by TRAV1-2 paired with TRAJ12, TRAJ20 or TRAJ33, and iNKT TCRs by TRAV10 paired with TRAJ18. A search of VDJdb, accessed on 1 November 2021, was run for TCRs annotated to CMV, EBV and SARS-CoV-2, with TCRs annotated for multiple antigens excluded. Through fastp at Q25 and MiXCR, TCRdb rebuilt clones from the public reads, retaining in-frame beta chains. When rows share a CDR3 protein, they turn into one entry using the most common DNA and genes. For this entry, the V and J calls and clone size follow TCRdb and not the study's own pipeline. The sample profile shows tens of thousands of distinct CDR3 sequences; approximately 16% of them were found once. The ten top clones hold about 5% of the sample.

The study was a case-control design nested within a healthcare worker cohort in London, UK, with weekly nasopharyngeal swab PCR tests and blood sampling. Healthcare workers were recruited during the week of the UK lockdown, between 23 and 31 March 2020, and followed weekly for up to roughly 16 weeks. Beyond this particular receptor, the publication reports: Matching against VDJdb was skewed toward anti-spike CD8 responses, likely underestimated virus-specific expansions, and missed private and CD4 specificities.

From cysteine to phenylalanine, the CDR3 is 16 amino acids long. Only the CDR3 portion is preserved as DNA: 48 bases, with reading frame beginning at the first base. The germline V gene gives CDR1 as SQVTM and CDR2 as ANQGSEA. V ends up 1 base short and J 0 bases short, with an unmatched junction base count of 5. The sample in question was whole blood, obtained at baseline. The chain is encoded by TRBV29-1 joined to TRBJ2-2, with 7 bases matching TRBD1. The source of this sequence is an adult who was a healthcare worker with PCR-confirmed SARS-CoV-2 infection or an uninfected control (not recorded which). CDR3 reads: CSVEGFDRANTGELFF. In nucleotides, the sequence is TGCAGCGTTGAAGGATTCGACAGGGCGAACACCGGGGAGCTGTTTTTT.